This TCR beta chain was sequenced during a study of shared clonotypes between healthy human individuals. Overall study findings and caveats: Sampling covered nothing but blood. Tissue TCR repertoires likely differ from those found in blood. Naive CD4 clonotype sharing across several donors was around 5%.

A single count supports this clone. Its antigen is currently unknown. The germline CDR1 and CDR2 sequences are SGHNT and YYREEE (reference sequence). The V gene lost 1 base and the J gene lost 5 bases, with 10 bases spanning the gap. The CDR3 loop spans 14 amino acids. Authors' analysis steps: There were no quality scores in the junction-only immunoSEQ sequences, so filtering differed. The repertoire was sequenced with immunoSEQ multiplex PCR; TCRdb's copy has only in-frame clones and lacks some. V, J and clone size were drawn from that table, and D and trimming were deduced from the DNA. The table records millions of clones, just over 90% of them present only once.

The V call is TRBV5-4, the J call TRBJ2-1, with no clear D. This receptor was obtained from a young man in good health. Some clones in this sample may be carry-over from other donors' samples. The sequenced material came from naive CD4+ T cells from PBMCs. The subset here: CD45RA+ positively selected. CDR3 residues: CASSLPDGDNEQFF. The CDR3 DNA follows: TGTGCCAGCAGCTTGCCGGACGGTGACAATGAGCAGTTCTTC.